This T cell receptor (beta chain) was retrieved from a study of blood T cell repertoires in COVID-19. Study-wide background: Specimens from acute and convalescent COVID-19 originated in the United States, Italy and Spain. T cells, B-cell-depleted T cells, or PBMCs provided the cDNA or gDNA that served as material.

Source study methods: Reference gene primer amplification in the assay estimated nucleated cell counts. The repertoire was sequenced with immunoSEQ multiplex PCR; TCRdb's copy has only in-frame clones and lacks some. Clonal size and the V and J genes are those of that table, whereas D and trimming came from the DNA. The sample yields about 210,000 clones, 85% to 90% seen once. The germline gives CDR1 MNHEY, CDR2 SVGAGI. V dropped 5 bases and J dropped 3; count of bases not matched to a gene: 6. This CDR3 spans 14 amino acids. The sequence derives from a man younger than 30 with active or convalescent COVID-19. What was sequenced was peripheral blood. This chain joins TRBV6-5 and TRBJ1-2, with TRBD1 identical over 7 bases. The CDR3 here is CASSTGVEDYGYTF. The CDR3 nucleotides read TGTGCCAGCAGTACAGGGGTCGAAGACTATGGCTACACCTTC.